One sample yielded the 13 T cell receptor beta chains listed below, sequenced in a study of PD-L1 blockade in urothelial cancer. Time point of the sample: peripheral blood 6 weeks after treatment start. The protocol was immunoSEQ multiplex PCR, while the TCRdb copy is restricted to in-frame clones and leaves out a portion. This table has 65,000 to 85,000 clones, 85% to 95% appearing once. The sequencing here drew on PBMCs, taken around atezolizumab (anti-PD-L1) treatment. The origin of the receptors is a woman at least 80 years old with urothelial cancer.

The V call is TRBV7-2, the J call TRBJ2-1; D perhaps matches TRBD2 (5 bases). CDR1 and CDR2 (germline): SGHTA, FQGNSA. V shed 5 bases and J shed 5 bases, with 13 bases lying between them. The CDR3 consists of 14 residues. As DNA, the CDR3 is TGTGCCAGCAGCGCCGAGGACTGGCACAATGAGCAGTTCTTC. Its translation: CASSAEDWHNEQFF.

This chain links TRBV7-3 with TRBJ2-3; TRBD2 aligns across 7 bases. Germline CDR1 reads SGHTA; CDR2 reads FQGTGA. V lost 0 bases and J lost 3; bases outside the gene matches: 18. This CDR3 has 20 amino acids. The CDR3 loop is CASSLTTGGSPPRGTDTQYF. CDR3 sequence (DNA): TGTGCCAGCAGCTTAACTACCGGGGGGAGCCCTCCCCGGGGGACAGATACGCAGTATTTT. Full variable domain (outside the CDR3, taken from reference TRBV7-3 and TRBJ2-3): GAGVSQTPSNKVTEKGKYVELRCDPISGHTALYWYRQSLGQGPEFLIYFQGTGAADDSGLPNDRFFAVRPEGSVSTLKIQRTERGDSAVYLCASSLTTGGSPPRGTDTQYFGPGTRLTVL.

This rearrangement joins TRBV7-8 to TRBJ1-2, with 9 bases identical to TRBD1. V gave up 10 bases and J gave up 4 bases; unmatched junction bases: 4. Germline V gene sequence: CDR1 SGHVS, CDR2 FQNEAQ. The CDR3 extends over 12 amino acids. CDR3: CATDRGVYGYTF. DNA of the CDR3: TGTGCCACGGACAGGGGCGTCTATGGCTACACCTTC.

This chain joins TRBV4-1 and TRBJ2-5; TRBD1 is a possible D gene (5 bases). Germline lookup yields CDR1 MGHRA and CDR2 YSYEKL. The CDR3 sequence is 16 residues long. Trimming left V 6 bases short and J 1 base short, with 18 bases between. This CDR3 is CASRPSPDRLQETQYF. CDR3 DNA: TGCGCCAGCAGACCCAGCCCAGACAGACTCCAAGAGACCCAGTACTTC.

The rearrangement joins TRBV28 to TRBJ2-7; 10 nucleotides line up with TRBD2. The germline V gene encodes CDR1 MDHEN and CDR2 SYDVKM. The CDR3 is made up of 14 amino acids. Trimming removed 6 bases from V and 1 base from J; junction bases left unmatched: 3. CDR3 in amino acids: CASSLAGVSYEQYF. CDR3 coding DNA: TGTGCCAGCAGCCTAGCGGGAGTTTCCTACGAGCAGTACTTC.

The DNA of the CDR3 is TGTGCCAGCAGCGCCACGGCAGGGGTCCGGCAAGAGACCCAGTACTTC. As protein: CASSATAGVRQETQYF. V is TRBV9 and J is TRBJ2-5; D possibly corresponds to TRBD1 (6 bases). V was shortened by 3 bases and J by 2 bases, with 17 bases between the two germline ends. The CDR3 loop spans 16 amino acids. Germline assignment: CDR1 SGDLS and CDR2 YYNGEE.

A single count supports this clone. The chain has TRBV5-1 and TRBJ1-1, with a weak D call TRBD1 (5 bases). V shed 0 bases and J shed 4 bases, with 13 bases lying between them. This CDR3 is 15 amino acids long. Germline V gene sequence: CDR1 SGHRS, CDR2 YFSETQ. The CDR3 sequence: CASSLVRAGGTEAFF. DNA of the CDR3: TGCGCCAGCAGCTTGGTGCGGGCCGGGGGCACTGAAGCTTTCTTT.

The V gene is TRBV28, the J gene TRBJ2-1, with D possibly TRBD2 on 5 matching bases. The CDR3 runs 12 residues. Trimming took 8 bases from V and 12 from J, leaving 17 bases between them. Germline values: CDR1 MDHEN, CDR2 SYDVKM. The CDR3 nucleotides are TGTGCCAGCTCACTGTATGAGCGGAGGCAGTTCTTC. It yields the protein CASSLYERRQFF.

V gene TRBV4-2 combines with J gene TRBJ1-5; 10 bases are shared with TRBD1. CDR1 and CDR2 (germline): LGHNA, YNFKEQ. The V and J ends lost 6 bases and 3 bases, in that order; junction bases with no gene match: 2. The CDR3 runs 14 residues. CDR3 sequence: CASRGQGFNQPQHF. The DNA of the CDR3 is TGTGCCAGCAGGGGACAGGGGTTCAATCAGCCCCAGCATTTT.

This chain uses TRBV11-3 with TRBJ2-3; a weak D match, TRBD1 (5 bases). Germline CDR1 is SGHNT and CDR2 is YENEEA. Between the trimmed V and J ends, which lost 1 base and 0 bases, there was a span of 8 bases. There are 15 residues in the CDR3. The CDR3 loop reads CASSLVGASTDTQYF. DNA of the CDR3: TGTGCCAGCAGCTTAGTAGGGGCTAGCACAGATACGCAGTATTTT.

The chain joins TRBV7-6 to TRBJ1-3; 7 bases line up with TRBD1. Germline values: CDR1 SGHVS, CDR2 FNYEAQ. The V segment lost 0 bases and the J segment 2 bases; nucleotides outside the gene matches: 4. The CDR3 contains 16 residues. The CDR3 sequence is CASSLAPTGAGNTIYF. CDR3 nucleotide sequence: TGTGCCAGCAGCTTAGCCCCCACAGGGGCTGGAAACACCATATATTTT.

V and J are TRBV19 and TRBJ1-2; the D is unclear. Germline V gene data show CDR1 as LNHDA and CDR2 as SQIVND (reference sequence). The CDR3 covers 13 residues. The ends were cut back, 0 bases at V and 7 bases at J, with 9 bases in the middle. Here the CDR3 DNA reads TGTGCCAGTAGTATAGATCAAACATCTGGCTACACCTTC. It codes for CASSIDQTSGYTF. Filled out from reference TRBV19 and TRBJ1-2, the complete variable domain reads DGGITQSPKYLFRKEGQNVTLSCEQNLNHDAMYWYRQDPGQGLRLIYYSQIVNDFQKGDIAEGYSVSREKKESFPLTVTSAQKNPTAFYLCASSIDQTSGYTFGSGTRLTVV.

The chain has TRBV7-9 and TRBJ1-1; 12 bases agree with TRBD1. Germline values: CDR1 SEHNR, CDR2 FQNEAQ (reference sequence). With 5 bases clipped from V and 4 bases from J, the junction kept 5 bases outside the gene matches. The CDR3 is 15 residues long. CDR3 region: CASSQGQGARTEAFF. The CDR3 bases are TGTGCCAGCAGCCAGGGACAGGGGGCGCGCACTGAAGCTTTCTTT.